This entry describes one T cell receptor (beta chain). No antigen is known for it. Per-nucleotide qualities are absent, and no much larger clonotype sits a single base away. This sample is part of a study of regulatory T cells in long-lasting Graves disease (TCRdb year 2021). For the study in its entirety: Patients with newly diagnosed Graves' disease had been on antithyroid drugs for under 3 months. The study took place in China and was registered as a clinical trial. Peripheral blood TCR sequencing and RNA sequencing compared persistent Graves' disease patients with newly diagnosed Graves' disease patients. A total of about 33 samples were covered by TCR sequencing, comprising around 13 persistent and roughly 20 newly diagnosed Graves' disease patients.

The library came from multiplex PCR. The instrument given in TCRdb is Illumina HiSeq 4000. TCR beta libraries were built with iRepertoire HTBI primers and Arm-PCR amplification of CDR3 regions. Before sequencing, the PCR products went through gel purification. On the study's bioinformatics: Across samples, 60 to 80 TRBV and 15 or so TRBJ segments were identified and used for gene usage analysis of CDR3 amino acid clonotypes. COPE and FqMerger were used to merge filtered high-quality paired reads into contigs. BLAST was used to align contigs to IMGT TRBV, TRBD and TRBJ reference genes, with CDR3 defined following IMGT. Any clonotype with a frequency above 0.1% was classified as a highly expanded clone. Shannon entropy served as the measure of repertoire diversity, while the Gini coefficient captured V-J evenness. Clonotypes shared by more than one individual were considered public. TCRdb reanalyzed the raw reads on its own, using fastp at Q25 for trimming and MiXCR for clone calling, and kept in-frame beta chains. When rows share a CDR3 protein, they turn into one entry using the most common DNA and genes. In this record, the V and J calls reflect TCRdb's handling and not the investigators' own analysis. The sample table contains about 540,000 distinct CDR3 sequences; only one count was recorded for roughly 13% of them. Of the sample, 10% falls within the top ten clones.

Overall study results and their limits: Preferential use of TRBV28, TRBJ1-2 and TRBJ2-5 was observed in persistent disease, whereas TRBV20-1 and TRBJ2-1 were favored in newly diagnosed disease. The authors noted that the small sample size was a limitation that may lower accuracy. Compared with newly diagnosed patients, patients with persistent Graves' disease had lower TCR Shannon entropy and fewer highly expanded clones, which suggests clonal expansion. Only the TCR beta chain was sequenced and analyzed. Because the primary lesion, thyroid tissue, could not be accessed, the study looked at peripheral blood alone. More public clonotypes were shared among persistent patients (roughly 2,700) than among newly diagnosed patients (966).

V is clipped by 4 bases and J by 6 bases, and the sequence between their germline boundaries is 16 bases long. CDR1 SGHRS and CDR2 YFSETQ were looked up in the germline V gene. From the cysteine up to the phenylalanine, the CDR3 has a length of 14 residues. The kept DNA is CDR3 alone, 42 bases in frame from the first base. The time point label corresponds to: newly diagnosed GD, antithyroid drugs for less than 3 months. For both TCR sequencing and RNA sequencing, RNA was extracted from PBMCs using TRIzol. Graves' disease was diagnosed according to American Thyroid Association guidelines. Recruitment of patients was carried out at an endocrinology department in Xi'an, China. Each patient gave 7.5 to 10 milliliters of peripheral blood, collected in an EDTA anticoagulant tube. PBMCs were isolated by Ficoll Paque Plus density gradient separation without further T cell sorting. An Agilent 2100 Bioanalyzer and agarose gel were used to check RNA quality, and a NanoDrop 2000 was used to measure RNA concentration.

The same data also went into a second study, on T cells in Graves' hyperthyroidism and ophthalmopathy. The second source states: Stable Graves' hyperthyroidism was defined as the absence of progression to ophthalmopathy over 18 months of follow-up. Hyperthyroidism patients were newly diagnosed, had a disease duration of under 2 months, and were aged 18 to 65 years. Patients with uncontrolled infections, other autoimmune diseases, pregnancy or lactation were excluded. Diagnoses relied on clinical symptoms, serum thyroxine and TRAb, thyroid ultrasound and orbital computed tomography. For the first round of RT-PCR on the TCR CDR3, the HTBI primer set was used together with the Qiagen OneStep RT-PCR kit. Most expanded thyroid clonotypes (frequency above 0.001) were also found in blood, which suggests that blood repertoires may mirror thyroid immune responses. Ophthalmopathy was separated from stable hyperthyroidism by a 13 V-J signature model, with 85% to 90% sensitivity and approximately 81% specificity obtained in cross-validation and 80%/75% obtained in testing. In validation, the model predicted progression to ophthalmopathy with 55% to 71% sensitivity and less than 75% specificity, a median of around 6.6 months before onset. A discovery cohort of 95 to 100 patients, about 40 with Graves' ophthalmopathy and roughly 59 with stable Graves' hyperthyroidism, was used to find distinguishing TCR V-J signatures. An independent validation cohort of around 19 hyperthyroidism patients and 17 patients who later progressed to ophthalmopathy tested prospective prediction of ophthalmopathy. For training and testing, the 80 to 100 patients in the discovery cohort were randomly divided in a 7:3 ratio. In about 6 Graves' hyperthyroidism patients, the study also compared T-cell repertoires from thyroid tissue with T-cell repertoires from blood. After blood sampling, hyperthyroidism patients were treated with methimazole at a starting dose of 30 mg daily, and ophthalmopathy patients were treated with high-dose intravenous methylprednisolone. Libraries were constructed in a second round of multiplex PCR, after which size selection and purification were carried out. Paired-end sequencing of the libraries was performed with 100 bp reads on an Illumina HiSeq2000. SOAPnuke was used to process the raw data, with reads discarded if the reads contained adapters or uncalled bases, had a mean Phred below 15, or lacked an exact constant-primer or identifier match. High-quality paired reads were merged using COPE v1.2.5, and each unique nucleotide sequence was defined as a clonotype. Clonotypes were aligned to IMGT TRBV, TRBD and TRBJ reference segments using MiTCR v1.1. Only V-J combinations with frequency above 0.0001, covering about 99% of repertoires, were analysed. The TCS score was defined as the ratio of F50 (clonal expansion) to E x V (chaos), calculated using BLOSUM62-based TCRdist between CDR3 peptides within each V-J. Welch's t-statistics and random forest reduced 500 to 550 V-J features to about 12, which were used in a naive Bayes classifier (R e1071). Sample size was not statistically predetermined, and investigators were not blinded to group allocation. TCR Vbeta CDR3 sequencing of approximately 140 peripheral blood samples (over 40 ophthalmopathy, 70 to 85 hyperthyroidism and around 17 progressor patients) is reported in the paper.

The receptor comes from a man aged 25 to 40 with Graves disease. Donor details come from another sample of the same person, matched by shared clones. The starting material was peripheral blood mononuclear cells (PBMCs), obtained at new diagnosis, from a patient treated with antithyroid drugs. The receptor chain draws on TRBV5-1 and TRBJ1-1, and TRBD1 may be the D gene, going by 6 matching bases. The DNA sequence reads TGCGCCAGCAGCCCGGGGGGCAGGGCGGCTGAAGCTTTCTTT. Its translation is CASSPGGRAAEAFF.